The text below deals with one TCR beta chain. The antigen is unknown. Profiled with immunoSEQ multiplex PCR; TCRdb holds only in-frame clones, not every one. The repertoire holds around 5,000 clones, about four fifths seen once, with around 17% in the top ten. This record comes from a study of immune cell composition in non-small cell lung cancer. The germline gives CDR1 LGHNA, CDR2 YSLEER. CDR3 length equals 15 residues. Trimming at V came to 4 bases and at J to 0 bases, leaving 2 bases not matched to a gene. Regarding the study as a whole: Lung adenocarcinomas had lower top 10 clone scores and clonality than squamous tumours. Tumour TCR-beta clonality was not significantly tied to smoking pack-years.

The TCR originated in a human donor with non-small cell lung cancer. The sequenced sample was lung tumor tissue. V gene TRBV4-3 combines with J gene TRBJ2-3; the match to TRBD2 covers 9 bases. CDR3 region: CASSLGLASTDTQYF. The CDR3 nucleotides read TGCGCCAGCAGCCTCGGACTAGCGAGCACAGATACGCAGTATTTT.